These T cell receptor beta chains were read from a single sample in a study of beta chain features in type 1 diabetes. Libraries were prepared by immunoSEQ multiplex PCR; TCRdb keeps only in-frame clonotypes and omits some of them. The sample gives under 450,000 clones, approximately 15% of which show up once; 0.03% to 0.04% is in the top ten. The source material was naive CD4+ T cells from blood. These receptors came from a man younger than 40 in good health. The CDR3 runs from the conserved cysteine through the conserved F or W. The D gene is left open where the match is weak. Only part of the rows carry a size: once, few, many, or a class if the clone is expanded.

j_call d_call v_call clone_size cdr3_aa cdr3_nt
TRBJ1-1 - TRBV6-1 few CASSVTNTEAFF TGTGCCAGCAGTGTTACGAACACTGAAGCTTTCTTT
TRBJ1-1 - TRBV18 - CASSPQMNTEAFF TGTGCCAGCTCACCTCAGATGAACACTGAAGCTTTCTTT
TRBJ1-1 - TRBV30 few CAWSPGGLPEAFF TGTGCCTGGAGCCCGGGCGGCTTACCTGAAGCTTTCTTT
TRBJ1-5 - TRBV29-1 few CSVSDTSDQPQHF TGCAGCGTTTCGGACACCTCCGATCAGCCCCAGCATTTT
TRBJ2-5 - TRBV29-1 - CSVVKRETQYF TGCAGCGTTGTAAAGAGGGAGACCCAGTACTTC
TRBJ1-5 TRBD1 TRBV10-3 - CAISGTGGEPQHF TGTGCCATCAGTGGGACAGGGGGCGAGCCCCAGCATTTT
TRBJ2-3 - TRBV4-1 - CASSHDRDTQYF TGCGCCAGCAGCCATGACAGAGATACGCAGTATTTT
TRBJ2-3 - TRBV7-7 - CASSLDRHTDTQYF TGTGCCAGCAGCTTAGACAGACACACAGATACGCAGTATTTT
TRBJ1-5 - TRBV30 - CAWSVRGSQPQHF TGTGCCTGGAGTGTACGGGGGAGTCAGCCCCAGCATTTT
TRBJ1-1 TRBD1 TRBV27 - CASKQGARTEAFF TGTGCCAGCAAACAGGGGGCTCGGACTGAAGCTTTCTTT
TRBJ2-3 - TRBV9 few CASSVGGMSDTQYF TGTGCCAGCAGCGTAGGCGGGATGTCAGATACGCAGTATTTT
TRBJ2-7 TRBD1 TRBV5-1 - CASSLGGRDEQYF TGCGCCAGCAGCTTAGGGGGCCGGGACGAGCAGTACTTC
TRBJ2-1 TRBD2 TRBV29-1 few CSVASGTYNEQFF TGCAGCGTTGCTAGCGGGACCTACAATGAGCAGTTCTTC
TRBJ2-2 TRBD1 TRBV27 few CASRRQGLSDTGELFF TGTGCCAGCAGAAGACAGGGGTTGTCAGACACCGGGGAGCTGTTTTTT
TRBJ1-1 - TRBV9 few CASSVYAAGMNTEAFF TGTGCCAGCAGCGTATACGCGGCGGGGATGAACACTGAAGCTTTCTTT
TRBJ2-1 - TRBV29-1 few CSAGTPRANEQFF TGCAGCGCCGGAACCCCCAGGGCCAATGAGCAGTTCTTC
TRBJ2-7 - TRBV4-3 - CASSQELGRGGYEQYF TGCGCCAGCAGCCAAGAACTCGGCAGGGGTGGGTACGAGCAGTACTTC
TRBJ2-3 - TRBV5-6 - CASSLAGTPTPTDTQYF TGTGCCAGCAGCTTGGCTGGGACACCGACCCCCACAGATACGCAGTATTTT
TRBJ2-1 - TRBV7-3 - CASSLGTASEQFF TGTGCCAGCAGCTTAGGGACGGCAAGTGAGCAGTTCTTC
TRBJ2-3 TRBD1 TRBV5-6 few CASSRRTGWTDTQYF TGTGCCAGCAGCCGGAGGACAGGGTGGACAGATACGCAGTATTTT
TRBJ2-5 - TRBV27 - CASSSNTGYQETQYF TGTGCCAGCAGTTCGAACACGGGGTACCAAGAGACCCAGTACTTC
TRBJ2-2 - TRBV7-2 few CASSLAGSFTGELFF TGTGCCAGCAGCTTAGCGGGAAGCTTCACCGGGGAGCTGTTTTTT
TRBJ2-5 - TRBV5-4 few CASSLAAEKETQYF TGTGCCAGCAGCTTGGCAGCAGAGAAAGAGACCCAGTACTTC
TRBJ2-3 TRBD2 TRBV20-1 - CSGSTSGRQYF TGCAGTGGTTCGACTAGCGGGAGGCAGTATTTT
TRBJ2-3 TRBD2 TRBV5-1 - CASAPGTSPTDTQYF TGCGCCAGCGCCCCCGGGACTAGCCCCACAGATACGCAGTATTTT
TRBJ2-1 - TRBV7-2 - CASSLAVLRTVDLNEQFF TGTGCCAGCAGCTTAGCAGTCCTTAGGACAGTGGACCTGAATGAGCAGTTCTTC
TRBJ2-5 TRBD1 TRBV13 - CASSSGQGVGQETQYF TGTGCCAGCAGCTCCGGACAGGGTGTGGGCCAAGAGACCCAGTACTTC
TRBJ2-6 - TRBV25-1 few CASSEWGSSGANVLTF TGTGCCAGCAGTGAATGGGGGAGCTCTGGGGCCAACGTCCTGACTTTC
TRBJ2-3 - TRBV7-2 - CASSPPTDTQYF TGTGCCAGCAGCCCTCCGACAGATACGCAGTATTTT
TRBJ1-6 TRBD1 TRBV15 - CATSRFPTGGSFQASPLHF TGTGCCACCAGCCGGTTCCCGACAGGGGGCTCTTTCCAGGCGTCACCCCTCCACTTT
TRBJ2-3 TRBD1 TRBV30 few CAWTLWTGSSTDTQYF TGTGCCTGGACTCTTTGGACAGGGTCTAGCACAGATACGCAGTATTTT
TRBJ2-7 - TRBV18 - CASSPLASSYEQYF TGTGCCAGCTCACCCCTAGCGTCCTCCTACGAGCAGTACTTC
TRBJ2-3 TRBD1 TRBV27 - CASSQLGQGSTDTQYF TGTGCCAGCAGTCAACTTGGACAGGGCAGCACAGATACGCAGTATTTT
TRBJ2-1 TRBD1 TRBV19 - CASSRGQGAYNEQFF TGTGCCAGTAGTAGGGGACAGGGGGCATACAATGAGCAGTTCTTC
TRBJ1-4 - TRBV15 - CATSREGALDEKLFF TGTGCCACCAGCAGAGAGGGGGCCTTGGATGAAAAACTGTTTTTT
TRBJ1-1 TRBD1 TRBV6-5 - CASKLGQLNTEAFF TGTGCCAGCAAACTGGGACAGCTGAACACTGAAGCTTTCTTT
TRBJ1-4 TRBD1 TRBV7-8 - CASSLYRQGGNEKLFF TGTGCCAGCAGCTTATATCGCCAGGGGGGTAATGAAAAACTGTTTTTT
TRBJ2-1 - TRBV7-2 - CASSLGSGPNNEQFF TGTGCCAGCAGCTTAGGTAGTGGACCAAACAATGAGCAGTTCTTC
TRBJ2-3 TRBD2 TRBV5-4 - CASSGAYTDTQYF TGTGCCAGTAGCGGGGCCTACACAGATACGCAGTATTTT
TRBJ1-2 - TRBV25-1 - CASSAGLSYTF TGTGCCAGCAGTGCGGGGCTCAGCTACACCTTC
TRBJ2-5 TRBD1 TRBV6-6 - CASSPGGQGERETQYF TGTGCCAGCAGCCCAGGAGGACAGGGAGAACGGGAGACCCAGTACTTC
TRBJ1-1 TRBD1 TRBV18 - CASSPPRTGQAFF TGTGCCAGCTCACCACCTCGGACAGGGCAAGCTTTCTTT